This is a list of T cell receptor beta chains from one sample in a study of blood T cell repertoires in COVID-19. TCRdb's table, derived via immunoSEQ multiplex PCR, lists solely in-frame clones and lacks some. The sample has under 80,000 clones; around 83% are singletons. The sample comprised peripheral blood. The receptors were gathered from an older woman with acute or convalescent COVID-19. CDR3s include the opening cysteine and the closing phenylalanine or tryptophan. D genes are given only for firm matches. The listing skips clone size in some rows; elsewhere it reads once, few, many or a size class.

clone size,D gene,V gene,J gene,CDR3 DNA,CDR3 protein
NA,TRBD1,TRBV29-1,TRBJ2-7,TGCAGCGTTGTGAAGGGGGCCGAGCAGTACTTC,CSVVKGAEQYF
NA,TRBD1,TRBV6-5,TRBJ1-6,TGTGCCAGCAACAACCGGGACAGTTATAATTCACCCCTCCACTTT,CASNNRDSYNSPLHF
NA,NA,TRBV19,TRBJ1-1,TGTGCCAGTAGCACCGGGAGGGTAGGTACTGAAGCTTTCTTT,CASSTGRVGTEAFF
few,TRBD1,TRBV7-2,TRBJ1-1,TGTGCCAGCAGCTCCCCAGGGGGCAGCTACACTGAAGCTTTCTTT,CASSSPGGSYTEAFF
NA,NA,TRBV27,TRBJ2-7,TGTGCCTCCCGAACAGGGAATTACGAGCAGTACTTC,CASRTGNYEQYF
NA,TRBD1,TRBV10-3,TRBJ2-6,TGTGCCACCTCCGGGACAGGGGGTGGTGGGGCCAACGTCCTGACTTTC,CATSGTGGGGANVLTF
NA,NA,TRBV3-1/TRBV3-2,TRBJ1-6,TGTGCCAGCAGCCAAGATTTTACAGGGAAGGGTTCACCCCTCCACTTT,CASSQDFTGKGSPLHF
NA,NA,TRBV5-4,TRBJ2-7,TGTGCCAGATACAGGGCATCGGGGCAGTACTTC,CARYRASGQYF
NA,TRBD1,TRBV19,TRBJ1-2,TGTGCCAGTAGTACCAGAGACAGGGGAGGCTATGGCTACACCTTC,CASSTRDRGGYGYTF
NA,TRBD1,TRBV4-1,TRBJ1-4,TGCGCCAGCAGCCAAGCAGGGGGTGGGGAAAAACTGTTTTTT,CASSQAGGGEKLFF
NA,TRBD2,TRBV5-1,TRBJ2-2,TGCGCCAGCAGCTTCGCGGGGGGGAGTACCGGGGAGCTGTTTTTT,CASSFAGGSTGELFF
few,NA,TRBV23-1,TRBJ2-6,TGCGCCAGCAGTCAAAAGACAGAAGTTGACTCTGGGGCCAACGTCCTGACTTTC,CASSQKTEVDSGANVLTF
NA,NA,TRBV10-3,TRBJ1-1,TGTGCCATCAGAGGGGACAAGCTGAACACTGAAGCTTTCTTT,CAIRGDKLNTEAFF
once,TRBD1,TRBV9,TRBJ1-6,TGTGCCAGCAGCGACCTGGACAGGGGGCATAATTCACCCCTCCACTTT,CASSDLDRGHNSPLHF
NA,TRBD1,TRBV29-1,TRBJ2-1,TGCAGCGTACACGGACAGGGCTCCTACAATGAGCAGTTCTTC,CSVHGQGSYNEQFF
NA,NA,TRBV21-1,TRBJ2-7,TGTGCCAGCAGCAAAGGCCGGGGGGGCGGAAAAACGAGCTCCTACGAGCAGTACTTC,CASSKGRGGGKTSSYEQYF
NA,NA,TRBV13,TRBJ2-5,TGTGCCAGCAGCTTCCAGGGGTGGCGAGAGACCCAGTACTTC,CASSFQGWRETQYF
NA,NA,TRBV2,TRBJ1-2,TGTGCCAGCAGTGAAGCAGGGGAGGTGGGGGATGGCTACACCTTC,CASSEAGEVGDGYTF
NA,TRBD1,TRBV5-8,TRBJ2-2,TGTGCCAGCAGCTTGGGTTCTGGACAGGGGTACCCCGGGGAGCTGTTTTTT,CASSLGSGQGYPGELFF
NA,TRBD1,TRBV11-2,TRBJ1-4,TGTGCCAGCAGCTTACAGGGGGGCAGTTTTCTTGAAAAACTGTTTTTT,CASSLQGGSFLEKLFF
NA,TRBD1,TRBV29-1,TRBJ2-7,TGCAGCGTGCGTGGACAGGGAGTCCCCTACGAGCAGTACTTC,CSVRGQGVPYEQYF
NA,NA,TRBV5-5,TRBJ2-3,TGTGCCAGCAGCTTGGAGGCAGGATTCCTTTCCACAGATACGCAGTATTTT,CASSLEAGFLSTDTQYF
NA,TRBD1,TRBV29-1,TRBJ1-5,TGCAGCGTTGAAGGGGTTAACAGGGGTACATGCAATCAGCCCCAGCATTTT,CSVEGVNRGTCNQPQHF
NA,NA,TRBV12-1,TRBJ1-2,TGTGCCAGCAGCTTGGAAGGGGCGGACCATGGCTACACCTTC,CASSLEGADHGYTF
NA,NA,TRBV11-2,TRBJ2-2,TGTGCCAGCAGCCGGTGGGGGGGGCACGGGGAGCTGTTTTTT,CASSRWGGHGELFF
NA,NA,TRBV11-1,TRBJ2-1,TGTGCCAGCAGCTTGGAGGGGGGGAGTCGGAATGAGCAGTTCTTC,CASSLEGGSRNEQFF
NA,TRBD1,TRBV18,TRBJ1-5,TGTGCCAGCTCACCACAGGGGGCTAATCAGCCCCAGCATTTT,CASSPQGANQPQHF
NA,NA,TRBV7-2,TRBJ1-1,TGTGCCAGCAGCTCGGACGGACTTACTATGAACACTGAAGCTTTCTTT,CASSSDGLTMNTEAFF
few,NA,TRBV6-5,TRBJ1-2,TGTGCCAGCAGTTACCCAGGGTTTGATGGCTACACCTTC,CASSYPGFDGYTF
NA,TRBD1,TRBV12-5,TRBJ1-1,TGTGCTTTGGATTCCGGGGACAGGGCTATCTCTGAAGCTTTCTTT,CALDSGDRAISEAFF
few,NA,TRBV19,TRBJ1-1,TGTGCCAGTAGCCTTGGCCAGTTGAACACTGAAGCTTTCTTT,CASSLGQLNTEAFF
NA,NA,TRBV5-1,TRBJ2-3,TGCGCCAGCAGCGGGGGCGACACGGCAGATACGCAGTATTTT,CASSGGDTADTQYF
NA,NA,TRBV6-1,TRBJ1-5,TGTGCCAGCAGTGAAGCGGGAACAGGGATCAGCAATCAGCCCCAGCATTTT,CASSEAGTGISNQPQHF
many,NA,TRBV1,TRBJ1-1,TGCACCAGCAGCCAAGAGCTTCCCGAGGACACTGAAGCTTTCTTT,CTSSQELPEDTEAFF
once,NA,TRBV28,TRBJ1-2,TGTGCCAGCTACCCTGGAGGCGGGACCCACCATGGCTACACCTTC,CASYPGGGTHHGYTF
few,NA,TRBV9,TRBJ2-7,TGTGCCAGCAGCGAGGAGGAGAGGACAGTCCAGTACTTC,CASSEEERTVQYF
NA,TRBD1,TRBV4-1,TRBJ1-2,TGCGCCAGCAGCCAAGATAGGGACAGGGGGCTTATCTATGGCTACACCTTC,CASSQDRDRGLIYGYTF